A single sample is the source of the 27 T cell receptor beta chains below, sequenced in a study of cytomegalovirus exposure and HLA in healthy donors. With 60 Vbeta and 13 Jbeta primers, the PCR was carried out. Measured with immunoSEQ multiplex PCR; TCRdb has only the in-frame clones, and not every one. Of some 150,000 clones in the sample, about four fifths were seen once. The source material was PBMCs. These receptor sequences come from a male donor in good health and CMV-seronegative.

The chain carries TRBV5-3 and TRBJ2-7; no reliable D call. TRBV5-3 is classed as an ORF, of uncertain function. The V end was cut by 2 bases, the J end by 6 bases, with 6 bases between. The CDR3 totals 11 residues. CDR3 DNA sequence: TGTGCCAGAAGCTTTAGAGGCGAGCAGTACTTC. It yields the protein CARSFRGEQYF.

This chain links TRBV21-1 with TRBJ2-1; the D segment call TRBD2 is taken from the table without a DNA check. TRBV21-1 corresponds to a pseudogene. CDR3 length: 13 amino acids. The CDR3 protein is CASSTPGNHEQFF. The CDR3, as DNA: TGTGCCAGCAGCACCCCCGGGAACCATGAGCAGTTCTTC.

This rearrangement joins TRBV15 to TRBJ2-1; TRBD1 might be the D (6 bases). Per germline, CDR1 LNHNV and CDR2 YYDKDF (reference sequence). The V gene lost 0 bases and the J gene lost 0 bases, with 12 bases spanning the gap. The CDR3 runs 17 residues. This CDR3 reads CATSRDLGHNSYNEQFF. The CDR3 DNA sequence: TGTGCCACCAGCAGAGATCTGGGACACAACTCCTACAATGAGCAGTTCTTC.

This sequence joins TRBV10-3 and TRBJ2-7, with TRBD2 identical over 8 bases. Germline lookup yields CDR1 ENHRY and CDR2 SYGVKD. The CDR3 is 15 amino acids. V was clipped by 11 bases and J by 2 bases; unmatched bases: 14. CDR3 loop: CAPWVLAGGAYEQYF. In DNA form, the CDR3 reads TGTGCCCCCTGGGTATTGGCGGGGGGCGCCTACGAGCAGTACTTC.

The J gene is TRBJ2-2, the V gene TRBV4-3; TRBD1 matches at 9 bases. The germline CDR1 and CDR2 sequences are LGHNA and YSLEER. With V trimmed by 5 bases and J by 3 bases, 7 bases remained unmatched. This CDR3 has 16 residues. For the CDR3, the DNA is TGCGCCAGCAGCGCACAGGGGGCAGGGGACACCGGGGAGCTGTTTTTT. This encodes CASSAQGAGDTGELFF.

This clone was observed once. The chain recombines TRBV4-1 with TRBJ2-3; the D is unclear. Germline loops: CDR1 MGHRA, CDR2 YSYEKL. The CDR3 sequence is 11 residues long. The V and J ends lost 0 bases and 7 bases respectively, with 2 bases between them. The CDR3 DNA follows: TGCGCCAGCAGCCAAGATAATACGCAGTATTTT. Its translation: CASSQDNTQYF.

The chain employs TRBV29-1 and TRBJ2-7, with 7 nucleotides matching TRBD1. The junction had 7 bases not matched to a gene; V was cut back by 5 bases and J by 0 bases. The CDR3 covers 14 residues. Per the germline V gene, CDR1 is SQVTM and CDR2 is ANQGSEA. The CDR3 bases are TGCAGCGTTATGGCCGGGACAGACTCCTACGAGCAGTACTTC. Translating gives CSVMAGTDSYEQYF.

Points on this clone: At one of its ends the junction is not consistent with the germline gene, which may arise from a read error. The chain carries TRBV14 and TRBJ1-1; 8 positions agree with TRBD1. Germline V gene data show CDR1 as SGHDN and CDR2 as FVKESK. This CDR3 has 14 amino acids. The CDR3 DNA reads TGTGCCAGCAGCCAGACAGGGGTTCACACTAAAGCTTTCTTT. It encodes CASSQTGVHTKAFF.

V usage is TRBV29-1 and J usage is TRBJ2-1, with D tentatively TRBD1 (5 bases). This CDR3 is 14 amino acids long. The germline CDR1 and CDR2 sequences are SQVTM and ANQGSEA. Trimming took off 3 bases at V and 5 bases at J, with 14 bases between the two ends. This CDR3 is CSVDRQGTDNEQFF. The CDR3 bases are TGCAGCGTTGATAGGCAGGGTACCGACAATGAGCAGTTCTTC.

The table lists this clone with a count of one. The chain joins TRBV18 to TRBJ1-5; 9 bases are a match to TRBD1. V lost 6 bases, J lost 0 bases, and 9 bases stayed unmatched. The CDR3 sequence is 17 residues long. Per the germline V gene, CDR1 is KGHSH and CDR2 is LQKENI. Here the CDR3 reads CASSIGQGTYSNQPQHF. CDR3 nucleotides: TGTGCCAGCTCTATCGGACAGGGGACTTATAGCAATCAGCCCCAGCATTTT.

This clone was detected only a few times. The V gene is TRBV27, the J gene TRBJ1-4, with 8 bases fitting TRBD1. The CDR3 spans 14 residues. After removal of 4 bases from V and 8 bases from J, the junction contained 6 bases not matched to a gene. CDR1 is MNHEY, CDR2 SMNVEV, per germline (reference sequence). The CDR3 protein is CASSSGQGWEKLFF. CDR3 nucleotides: TGTGCCAGCAGTTCCGGACAGGGCTGGGAAAAACTGTTTTTT.

The chain combines TRBV9 with TRBJ1-6, with 9 bases identical to TRBD1. The junction had 4 bases not matched to a gene; V was cut back by 2 bases and J by 10 bases. Germline CDR1 is SGDLS and CDR2 is YYNGEE. This CDR3 spans 14 amino acids. In DNA, the CDR3 is TGTGCCAGCAGCGTGGGACAGGGACGGTCACCCCTCCACTTT. This codes for CASSVGQGRSPLHF.

The chain links TRBV10-1 to TRBJ1-5, with TRBD1 identical over 10 bases. This CDR3 is built from 14 residues. The junction had 2 bases not matched to a gene; V was cut back by 0 bases and J by 9 bases. Germline loops: CDR1 WNHNN, CDR2 SYGVQD (reference sequence). This CDR3 reads CASSESRTGGPQHF. The DNA for the CDR3 is TGCGCCAGCAGTGAGTCACGGACAGGGGGGCCCCAGCATTTT.

This clone was detected a few times. The chain combines TRBV2 with TRBJ1-3; D possibly corresponds to TRBD1 (5 bases). Germline V gene data show CDR1 as SNHLY and CDR2 as FYNNEI. There are 14 residues in the CDR3. The V end was cut by 4 bases, the J end by 0 bases, with 7 bases between. The CDR3 loop is CASSAGGSGNTIYF. As DNA, the CDR3 is TGTGCCAGCAGTGCGGGGGGCTCTGGAAACACCATATATTTT.

V and J are TRBV7-2 and TRBJ2-4, with no clear D. The CDR3 is made up of 15 amino acids. The germline CDR1 and CDR2 sequences are SGHTA and FQGNSA. The ends were cut back, 1 base at V and 6 bases at J, with 13 bases in the middle. CDR3 amino acids: CASSLVPRDANIQYF. CDR3 in DNA: TGTGCCAGCAGCTTAGTCCCGCGAGATGCAAACATTCAGTACTTC.

This clone was counted between two and nine times. The J gene is TRBJ2-3, the V gene TRBV7-6, with 7 bases lining up with TRBD1. There are 17 residues in the CDR3. V was clipped by 5 bases and J by 1 base; unmatched bases: 12. Germline CDR1 SGHVS, CDR2 FNYEAQ. CDR3 amino acids: CASSPRQGAAGTDTQYF. CDR3 bases: TGTGCCAGCAGCCCGCGACAGGGCGCGGCGGGCACAGATACGCAGTATTTT.

The rearrangement links TRBV13 to TRBJ1-2; TRBD1 matches at 7 bases. The V gene's germline CDR1 is PRHDT and CDR2 FYEKMQ (reference sequence). This CDR3 has 18 amino acids. The V gene end was trimmed by 3 bases and the J gene end by 3 bases; junction bases not matched to a gene: 16. CDR3: CASSFSGRRQGKDYGYTF. The DNA of the CDR3 is TGTGCCAGCAGCTTTAGTGGGCGAAGACAGGGAAAGGACTATGGCTACACCTTC.

Written as DNA, the CDR3 is TGTGCCAGCTCACCTATGGGGGCGAATGAAAAACTGTTTTTT. It translates to CASSPMGANEKLFF. The chain combines TRBV18 with TRBJ1-4; possibly TRBD1 for D (6 bases). V lost 3 bases and J 5 bases, leaving 10 bases between the germline ends. Per the germline V gene, CDR1 is KGHSH and CDR2 is LQKENI. This CDR3 is 14 amino acids long.

The table lists this clone with a few counts. CDR3 in amino acids: CASSSRTHSGNTIYF. CDR3 in DNA: TGTGCCAGCAGTTCCAGGACACACTCTGGAAACACCATATATTTT. This chain joins TRBV6-1 and TRBJ1-3; the D gene is possibly TRBD1 (5 bases). V was trimmed by 5 bases and J by 0 bases, leaving 11 bases between them. The V gene's germline CDR1 is MNHNS and CDR2 SASEGT. The CDR3 loop spans 15 amino acids.

This clone appeared once. The DNA for the CDR3 is TGTGCCTGGGGGACAGGGAGGGGCAATCAGCCCCAGCATTTT. Translating gives CAWGTGRGNQPQHF. The J gene is TRBJ1-5, the V gene TRBV30, with 9 bases matching TRBD1. The CDR3 is 14 residues long. Germline trimming cut 5 bases from V and 2 bases from J; bases unmatched to any gene: 4. CDR1 and CDR2 (germline): GTSNPN, SVGIG (reference sequence).

This sequence joins TRBV6-5 and TRBJ2-7, with TRBD1 as a possible D gene (6 bases). This CDR3 is 15 amino acids long. The V gene lost 3 bases and the J gene lost 3 bases, with 15 bases spanning the gap. CDR1 MNHEY and CDR2 SVGAGI come from the germline V gene. This CDR3 reads CASSYTRLGGYEQYF. CDR3 bases: TGTGCCAGCAGTTATACCCGGTTAGGGGGCTACGAGCAGTACTTC.

The chain uses TRBV29-1 and TRBJ2-3; TRBD1 matches at 9 bases. From germline, CDR1 is SQVTM and CDR2 ANQGSEA. J was trimmed by 5 bases and V by 6 bases; bases with no gene match: 6. The CDR3 is made up of 13 amino acids. CDR3 region: CSVRTGEIDTQYF. CDR3 sequence (DNA): TGCAGCGTCAGGACAGGGGAGATAGATACGCAGTATTTT.

The chain links TRBV18 to TRBJ1-2, with TRBD1 matching over 9 bases. Per germline, CDR1 KGHSH and CDR2 LQKENI. V lost 4 bases, J lost 6 bases, and 9 bases stayed unmatched. This CDR3 is 15 amino acids long. The CDR3 loop is CASSQSRDRAHGYTF. The DNA for the CDR3 is TGTGCCAGCTCACAGTCCCGGGACAGGGCCCATGGCTACACCTTC.

This clone was recorded only once. The V gene is TRBV6-1, the J gene TRBJ2-7, with unresolved D. The CDR3 sequence is 13 residues long. Germline values: CDR1 MNHNS, CDR2 SASEGT. The V gene lost 1 base and the J gene lost 2 bases, with 6 bases spanning the gap. The DNA for the CDR3 is TGTGCCAGCAGTGAAGACAGTCCCTACGAGCAGTACTTC. Its translation: CASSEDSPYEQYF.

The chain combines TRBV7-9 with TRBJ1-5; 11 nucleotides line up with TRBD1. The CDR3 has 17 amino acids. J was trimmed by 6 bases and V by 4 bases; bases with no gene match: 11. Germline CDR1 SEHNR, CDR2 FQNEAQ (reference sequence). Written as DNA, the CDR3 is TGTGCCAGCAGCTCCTCTCTGGGGGACAGGGGGTTTCAGCCCCAGCATTTT. Its protein is CASSSSLGDRGFQPQHF.

As regards this clone: Other DNA sequences in the same sample also yield this CDR3. This chain uses TRBV4-3 with TRBJ2-3, with 7 bases fitting TRBD1. Germline V gives CDR1 LGHNA, CDR2 YSLEER. V shed 0 bases and J 4 bases; nucleotides not matched to a gene: 4. This CDR3 is 15 amino acids long. The DNA of the CDR3 is TGCGCCAGCAGCCAAGATCCCCAGGGGGCAGATACGCAGTATTTT. It specifies CASSQDPQGADTQYF.

The V call is TRBV7-9, the J call TRBJ1-1, with D possibly matching TRBD1 (6 bases). This CDR3 is 13 amino acids long. Germline CDR1 reads SEHNR; CDR2 reads FQNEAQ (reference sequence). V dropped 5 bases and J dropped 1 base, with 8 bases sitting between them. The DNA of the CDR3 is TGTGCCAGCAGCGCGACAGGGAACACTGAAGCTTTCTTT. Translated, it gives CASSATGNTEAFF. Looking up the rest from reference TRBV7-9 and TRBJ1-1 gives the full variable domain: DTGVSQNPRHKITKRGQNVTFRCDPISEHNRLYWYRQTLGQGPEFLTYFQNEAQLEKSRLLSDRFSAERPKGSFSTLEIQRTEQGDSAMYLCASSATGNTEAFFGQGTRLTVV.